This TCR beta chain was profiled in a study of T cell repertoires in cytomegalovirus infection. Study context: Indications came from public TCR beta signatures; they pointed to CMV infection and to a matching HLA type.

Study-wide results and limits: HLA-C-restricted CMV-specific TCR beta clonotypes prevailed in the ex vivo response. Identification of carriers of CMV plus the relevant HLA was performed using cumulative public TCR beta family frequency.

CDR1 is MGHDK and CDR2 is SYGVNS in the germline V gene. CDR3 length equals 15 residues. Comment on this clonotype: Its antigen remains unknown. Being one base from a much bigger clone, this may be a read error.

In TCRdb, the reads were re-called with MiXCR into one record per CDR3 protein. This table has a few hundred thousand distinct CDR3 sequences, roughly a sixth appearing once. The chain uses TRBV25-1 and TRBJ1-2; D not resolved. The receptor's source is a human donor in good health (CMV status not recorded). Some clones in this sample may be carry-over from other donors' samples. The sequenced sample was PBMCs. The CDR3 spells CTSSEYRAANYGYTF. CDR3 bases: TGTACCAGCAGTGAATATCGGGCAGCAAACTATGGCTACACCTTC.